This T cell receptor beta chain was sequenced in a study of shared clonotypes between healthy human individuals. Across the whole study: Each donor had three CD4 naive, three CD4 memory, two CD8 naive and one CD8 memory plate.

Between the trimmed V and J ends, which lost 6 bases and 5 bases, there was a span of 17 bases. The germline gives CDR1 LNHDA, CDR2 SQIVND (reference sequence). The CDR3 has 14 residues. Only CD45RO-negative cells positively selected for CCR7 counted as naive CD8 cells, so terminally differentiated effector memory CD45RA+ cells were excluded. The donor cohort consisted entirely of Caucasian adults residing in Nashville, Tennessee. Using immunoSEQ multiplex PCR, the repertoire was profiled, and TCRdb retains in-frame clones only, with some absent. Counted here are about 1,900,000 clones, 85% to 95% occurring once; the ten biggest clones make up around 1%.

This receptor was identified in a man in his late teens or twenties in good health. The chain has TRBV19 and TRBJ2-7, with D perhaps TRBD2 (6 bases). Sequencing used naive CD8+ T cells sorted from blood. CDR3 in DNA: TGTGCCAGTAGCCCCTCTGGGGGGTTCCACGAGCAGTACTTC. This gives the protein CASSPSGGFHEQYF.